This TCR beta chain was captured in a study of blood T cell repertoires in COVID-19. Looking at the study overall: The samples span acute and convalescent COVID-19 from the United States, Italy and Spain. Sample material is recorded as cDNA or gDNA derived from T cells, B-cell-depleted T cells, or PBMCs.

TCRdb's copy holds only in-frame clones and misses some; the assay was immunoSEQ multiplex PCR. The data show around 250,000 clones, with more than 85% seen just once and approximately 4.2% held by the top ten. Recruits, aged about 18 to 95 years, lived in 24 US areas. In assigning cohorts, the study relied on participant-reported clinical history. The table lists this clone with a few counts. This sequence originates from a woman aged 30 to 39 who had recovered from COVID-19. The sequencing sample was made of PBMCs or T cells enriched from blood (not recorded which).

The CDR3 loop reads CAISPPGQGDYGYTF. Written as DNA, the CDR3 is TGTGCCATCAGCCCCCCGGGACAGGGGGACTATGGCTACACCTTC. The chain is built from TRBV10-3 and TRBJ1-2; 11 bases map to TRBD1. CDR1 is ENHRY, CDR2 SYGVKD, per germline. This CDR3 is 15 amino acids long. With 6 bases clipped from V and 3 bases from J, the junction kept 6 bases outside the gene matches.